The rows below give T cell receptor beta chains drawn from one sample of a study of circulating CD8 cells and anti-PD-1 response in melanoma. TCRdb passed the reads through MiXCR, listing each CDR3 protein once. The sample includes more than 1,500 distinct CDR3 sequences, less than 10% of them seen just once. The sequenced sample was CD8+ T cells from PBMCs, obtained at baseline or after one month of anti-PD-1 therapy (not recorded which). The receptors shown here come from a human donor with melanoma. Both conserved end residues are trimmed from each CDR3.

v_gene: TRBV12-3/TRBV12-4; len: 13; j_gene: TRBJ2-3; CDR3aa: ASKVSGANTDTQY
v_gene: TRBV25-1; len: 12; j_gene: TRBJ1-1; CDR3aa: ASSEYGAGREAF
v_gene: TRBV20-1; len: 14; j_gene: TRBJ2-7; CDR3aa: SARDRVRGTLGEQY
v_gene: TRBV27; len: 9; j_gene: TRBJ2-3; CDR3aa: ASREADTQY
v_gene: TRBV3-1; len: 13; j_gene: TRBJ2-1; CDR3aa: ASSQDGGSYNEQF
v_gene: TRBV4-1; len: 15; j_gene: TRBJ2-5; CDR3aa: ASSQAGARGFQETQY
v_gene: TRBV29-1; len: 9; j_gene: TRBJ1-1; CDR3aa: SVYQDTEAF
v_gene: TRBV19; len: 15; j_gene: TRBJ2-7; CDR3aa: VSSTFHSGTGGYDQY
v_gene: TRBV12-3/TRBV12-4; len: 11; j_gene: TRBJ2-3; CDR3aa: ASSPESTDTQY
v_gene: TRBV27; len: 15; j_gene: TRBJ2-3; CDR3aa: ASSWDGAGGNTDTQY
v_gene: TRBV19; len: 10; j_gene: TRBJ2-7; CDR3aa: ASSPDSYEQY
v_gene: TRBV29-1; len: 15; j_gene: TRBJ2-3; CDR3aa: SVEDLAQGEGADTQY
v_gene: TRBV19; len: 14; j_gene: TRBJ2-2; CDR3aa: ASSAGTSIYTGELF
v_gene: TRBV19; len: 9; j_gene: TRBJ2-1; CDR3aa: ASREYNEQF
v_gene: TRBV2; len: 12; j_gene: TRBJ1-4; CDR3aa: ASSEVRGEEKLF
v_gene: TRBV19; len: 11; j_gene: TRBJ2-7; CDR3aa: ASSITSSTEQY
v_gene: TRBV30; len: 11; j_gene: TRBJ1-1; CDR3aa: AWSVGDITEAF
v_gene: TRBV2; len: 12; j_gene: TRBJ2-7; CDR3aa: ASSEGSSSYEQY
v_gene: TRBV19; len: 13; j_gene: TRBJ1-4; CDR3aa: ASSIYGATNEKLF
v_gene: TRBV19; len: 12; j_gene: TRBJ1-4; CDR3aa: ASSTRTGIEKLF
v_gene: TRBV19; len: 12; j_gene: TRBJ1-6; CDR3aa: ASSIAGNASPLH
v_gene: TRBV5-6; len: 13; j_gene: TRBJ2-5; CDR3aa: ASSAIAGTQETQY
v_gene: TRBV9; len: 11; j_gene: TRBJ2-5; CDR3aa: ASSVDSVETQY
v_gene: TRBV29-1; len: 9; j_gene: TRBJ1-2; CDR3aa: SAQGGYGYT
v_gene: TRBV5-4; len: 15; j_gene: TRBJ2-3; CDR3aa: ASSLDLAGTYTDTQY
v_gene: TRBV2; len: 12; j_gene: TRBJ2-7; CDR3aa: AILGRADSYEQY
v_gene: TRBV19; len: 13; j_gene: TRBJ2-1; CDR3aa: ASTMGGASYNEQF
v_gene: TRBV20-1; len: 13; j_gene: TRBJ2-7; CDR3aa: SARDLEGSTYEQY
v_gene: TRBV2; len: 12; j_gene: TRBJ2-3; CDR3aa: ASSDSHSTDTQY
v_gene: TRBV23-1; len: 13; j_gene: TRBJ1-5; CDR3aa: ASRSTRSRGSPQH
v_gene: TRBV5-6; len: 15; j_gene: TRBJ2-3; CDR3aa: ASSLGLAGGLTDTQY
v_gene: TRBV27; len: 13; j_gene: TRBJ2-7; CDR3aa: ASSLSSWGAYEQY
v_gene: TRBV5-4; len: 10; j_gene: TRBJ2-2; CDR3aa: ASSETTGELF
v_gene: TRBV5-5; len: 14; j_gene: TRBJ2-3; CDR3aa: ASSSQGHGVADTQY
v_gene: TRBV19; len: 13; j_gene: TRBJ1-1; CDR3aa: ASTLGREMNTEAF
v_gene: TRBV19; len: 12; j_gene: TRBJ2-3; CDR3aa: ASSIELGPDTQY
v_gene: TRBV7-2; len: 14; j_gene: TRBJ2-3; CDR3aa: ASSIRGGSVTDTQY
v_gene: TRBV5-5; len: 11; j_gene: TRBJ1-1; CDR3aa: ASSLGTPRAAF
v_gene: TRBV19; len: 13; j_gene: TRBJ2-1; CDR3aa: ASSLGTGVVDEQF
v_gene: TRBV5-4; len: 14; j_gene: TRBJ2-1; CDR3aa: ASSFGGRGLYNEQF
v_gene: TRBV2; len: 13; j_gene: TRBJ2-1; CDR3aa: ARGGAAGANNEQF
v_gene: TRBV28; len: 13; j_gene: TRBJ1-4; CDR3aa: ASSPRTGTNEKLF
v_gene: TRBV9; len: 14; j_gene: TRBJ1-1; CDR3aa: ASSVSSGLTDTEAF
v_gene: TRBV4-3; len: 18; j_gene: TRBJ2-1; CDR3aa: ASSQGPAGPGSGPSGEQF
v_gene: TRBV12-3/TRBV12-4; len: 11; j_gene: TRBJ2-2; CDR3aa: ASSFVVSGELF
v_gene: TRBV2; len: 13; j_gene: TRBJ2-7; CDR3aa: ASSEVAGALYEQY